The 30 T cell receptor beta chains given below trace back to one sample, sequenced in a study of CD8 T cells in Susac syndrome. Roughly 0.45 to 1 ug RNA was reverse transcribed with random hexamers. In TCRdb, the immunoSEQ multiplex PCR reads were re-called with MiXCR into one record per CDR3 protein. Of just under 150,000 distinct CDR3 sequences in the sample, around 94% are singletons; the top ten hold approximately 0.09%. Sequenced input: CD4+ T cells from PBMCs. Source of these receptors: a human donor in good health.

DNA for the CDR3: TGTGCCAGCAGCTTACAGGCGGTGAACACTGAAGCTTTCTTT. Protein product: CASSLQAVNTEAFF. The rearrangement links TRBV7-2 to TRBJ1-1; no reliable D call. The ends were cut back, 2 bases at V and 0 bases at J, with 7 bases in the middle. The CDR3 is 14 amino acids. Germline V gene data show CDR1 as SGHTA and CDR2 as FQGNSA.

The CDR3 protein is CASARGRGRFEQYF. DNA of the CDR3: TGTGCCAGCGCCCGGGGCAGGGGGCGCTTCGAGCAGTACTTC. The chain links TRBV11-2 to TRBJ2-7, with TRBD1 matching 8 bases. CDR1 is SGHAT and CDR2 is FQNNGV in the germline V gene. The J segment lost 6 bases and the V segment lost 8 bases, leaving 12 bases of the junction unmatched. The length of the CDR3 is 14 residues.

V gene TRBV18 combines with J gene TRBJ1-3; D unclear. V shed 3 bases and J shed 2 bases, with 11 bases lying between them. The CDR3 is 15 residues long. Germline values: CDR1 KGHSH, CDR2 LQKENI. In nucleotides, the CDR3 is TGTGCCAGCTCACCTTTGGGTTCTACTGGAAACACCATATATTTT. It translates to CASSPLGSTGNTIYF.

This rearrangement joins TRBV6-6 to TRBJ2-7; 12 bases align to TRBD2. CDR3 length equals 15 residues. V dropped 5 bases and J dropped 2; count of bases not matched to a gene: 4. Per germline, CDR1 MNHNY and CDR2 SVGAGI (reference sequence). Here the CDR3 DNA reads TGTGCCAGCAGTCGACTAGCGGGAGCCCCCTACGAGCAGTACTTC. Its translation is CASSRLAGAPYEQYF.

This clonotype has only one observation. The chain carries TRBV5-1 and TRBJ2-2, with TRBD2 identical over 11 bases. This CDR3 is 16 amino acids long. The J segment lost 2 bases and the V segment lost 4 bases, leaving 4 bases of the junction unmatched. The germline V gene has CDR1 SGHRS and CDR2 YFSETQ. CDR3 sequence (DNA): TGCGCCAGCAGCGGGACTAGCGGACCTAACACCGGGGAGCTGTTTTTT. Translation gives CASSGTSGPNTGELFF.

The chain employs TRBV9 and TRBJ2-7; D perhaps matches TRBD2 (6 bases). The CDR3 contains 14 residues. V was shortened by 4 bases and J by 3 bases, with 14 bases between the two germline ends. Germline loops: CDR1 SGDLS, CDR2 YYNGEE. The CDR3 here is CASSPGLRGYEQYF. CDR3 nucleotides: TGTGCCAGCAGCCCAGGACTACGAGGCTACGAGCAGTACTTC.

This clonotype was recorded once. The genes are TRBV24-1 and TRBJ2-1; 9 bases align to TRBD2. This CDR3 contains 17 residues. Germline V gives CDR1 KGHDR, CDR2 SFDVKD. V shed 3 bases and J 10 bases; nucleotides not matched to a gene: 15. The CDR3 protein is CATSDPAGAGGPYEQFF. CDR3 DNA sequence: TGTGCCACCAGTGATCCCGCGGGGGCGGGAGGGCCCTACGAGCAGTTCTTC.

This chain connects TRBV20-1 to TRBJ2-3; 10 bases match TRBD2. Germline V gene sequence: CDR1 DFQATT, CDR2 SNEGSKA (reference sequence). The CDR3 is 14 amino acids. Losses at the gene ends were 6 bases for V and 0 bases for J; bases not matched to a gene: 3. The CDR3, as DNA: TGCAGTGCGCCGGGACTAGCGAGCACAGATACGCAGTATTTT. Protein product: CSAPGLASTDTQYF.

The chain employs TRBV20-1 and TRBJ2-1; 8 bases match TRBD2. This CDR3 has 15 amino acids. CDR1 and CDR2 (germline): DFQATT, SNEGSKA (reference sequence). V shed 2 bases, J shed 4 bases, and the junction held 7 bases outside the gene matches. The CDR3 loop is CSARQAGARYNEQFF. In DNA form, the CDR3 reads TGCAGTGCTAGACAAGCGGGAGCACGGTACAATGAGCAGTTCTTC.

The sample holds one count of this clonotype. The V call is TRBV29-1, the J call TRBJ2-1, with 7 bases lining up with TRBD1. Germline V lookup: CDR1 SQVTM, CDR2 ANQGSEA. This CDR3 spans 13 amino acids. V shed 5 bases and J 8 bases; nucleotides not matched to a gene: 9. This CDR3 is CSVPRQGRHEQFF. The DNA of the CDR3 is TGCAGCGTTCCCCGACAGGGAAGGCATGAGCAGTTCTTC.

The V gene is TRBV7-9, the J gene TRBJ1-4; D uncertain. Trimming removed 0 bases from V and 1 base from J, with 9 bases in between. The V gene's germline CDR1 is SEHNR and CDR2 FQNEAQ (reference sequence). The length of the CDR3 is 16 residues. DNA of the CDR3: TGTGCCAGCAGCTTAGCTGGCCGCCTAACTAATGAAAAACTGTTTTTT. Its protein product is CASSLAGRLTNEKLFF.

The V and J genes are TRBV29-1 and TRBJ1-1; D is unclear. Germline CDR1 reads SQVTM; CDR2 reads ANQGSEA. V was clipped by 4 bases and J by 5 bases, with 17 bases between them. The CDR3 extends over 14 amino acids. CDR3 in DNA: TGCAGCGTTGTTGTAACTGGCGGTCGGACTGAAGCTTTCTTT. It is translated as CSVVVTGGRTEAFF.

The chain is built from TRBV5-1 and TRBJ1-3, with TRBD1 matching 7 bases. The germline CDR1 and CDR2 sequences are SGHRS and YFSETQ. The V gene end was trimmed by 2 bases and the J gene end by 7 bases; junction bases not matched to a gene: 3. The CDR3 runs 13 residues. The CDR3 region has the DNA TGCGCCAGCAGCTTCGAGGGGGCTAACACCATATATTTT. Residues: CASSFEGANTIYF.

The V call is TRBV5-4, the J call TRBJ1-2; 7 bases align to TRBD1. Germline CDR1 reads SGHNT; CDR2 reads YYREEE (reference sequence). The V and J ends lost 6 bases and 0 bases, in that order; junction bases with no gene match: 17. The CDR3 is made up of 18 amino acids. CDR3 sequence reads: CASTTRAGQPRPNYGYTF. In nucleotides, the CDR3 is TGTGCCAGCACCACCCGGGCGGGACAGCCTAGACCTAACTATGGCTACACCTTC. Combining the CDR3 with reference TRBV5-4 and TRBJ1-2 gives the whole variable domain ETGVTQSPTHLIKTRGQQVTLRCSSQSGHNTVSWYQQALGQGPQFIFQYYREEENGRGNFPPRFSGLQFPNYSSELNVNALELDDSALYLCASTTRAGQPRPNYGYTFGSGTRLTVV.

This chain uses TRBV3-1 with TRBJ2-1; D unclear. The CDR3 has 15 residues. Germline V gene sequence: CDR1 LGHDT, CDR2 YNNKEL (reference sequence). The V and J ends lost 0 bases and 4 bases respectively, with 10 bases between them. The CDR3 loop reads CASSQDFLAYNEQFF. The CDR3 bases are TGTGCCAGCAGCCAAGATTTCCTCGCATACAATGAGCAGTTCTTC.

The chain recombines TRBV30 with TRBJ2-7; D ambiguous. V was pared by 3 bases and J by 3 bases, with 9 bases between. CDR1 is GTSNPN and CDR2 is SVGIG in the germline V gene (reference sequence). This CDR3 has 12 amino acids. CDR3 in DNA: TGTGCCTGGAGCGTGGATATCTACGAGCAGTACTTC. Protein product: CAWSVDIYEQYF.

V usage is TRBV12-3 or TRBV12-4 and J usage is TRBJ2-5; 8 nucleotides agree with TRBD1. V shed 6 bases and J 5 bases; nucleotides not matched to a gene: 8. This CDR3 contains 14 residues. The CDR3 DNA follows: TGTGCCAGCAGCCGGGGACAGGAGTTGGAGACCCAGTACTTC. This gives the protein CASSRGQELETQYF.

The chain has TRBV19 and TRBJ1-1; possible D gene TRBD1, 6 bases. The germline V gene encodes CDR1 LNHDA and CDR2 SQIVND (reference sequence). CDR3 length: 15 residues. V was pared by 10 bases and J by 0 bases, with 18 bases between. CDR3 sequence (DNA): TGTGCCACTCGGGGGCAGGCAGTCATGAACACTGAAGCTTTCTTT. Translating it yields CATRGQAVMNTEAFF.

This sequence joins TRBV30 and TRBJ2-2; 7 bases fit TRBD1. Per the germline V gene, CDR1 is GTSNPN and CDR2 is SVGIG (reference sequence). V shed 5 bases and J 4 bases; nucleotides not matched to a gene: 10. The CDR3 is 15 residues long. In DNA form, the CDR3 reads TGTGCCTGGGCTTTTACAGGGGCGGGCACCGGGGAGCTGTTTTTT. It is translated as CAWAFTGAGTGELFF.

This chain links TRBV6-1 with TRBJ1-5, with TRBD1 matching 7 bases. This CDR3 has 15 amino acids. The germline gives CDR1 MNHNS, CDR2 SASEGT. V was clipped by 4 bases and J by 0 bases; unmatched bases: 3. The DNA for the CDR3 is TGTGCCAGCAGTGTGGGACAGAATAGCAATCAGCCCCAGCATTTT. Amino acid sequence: CASSVGQNSNQPQHF.

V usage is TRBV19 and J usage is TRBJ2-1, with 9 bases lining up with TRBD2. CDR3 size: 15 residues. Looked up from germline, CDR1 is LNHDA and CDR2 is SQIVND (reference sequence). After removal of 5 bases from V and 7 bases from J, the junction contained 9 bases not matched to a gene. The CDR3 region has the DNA TGTGCCAGTAGTCTTCCAGCGGGAGGAAGAAATGAGCAGTTCTTC. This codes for CASSLPAGGRNEQFF.

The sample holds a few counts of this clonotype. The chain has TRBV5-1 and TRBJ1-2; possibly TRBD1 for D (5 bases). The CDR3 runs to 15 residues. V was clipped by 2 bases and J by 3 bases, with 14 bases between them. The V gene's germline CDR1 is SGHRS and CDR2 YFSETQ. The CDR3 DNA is TGCGCCAGCAGCTTAGGAGGGACGAATGACTATGGCTACACCTTC. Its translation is CASSLGGTNDYGYTF.

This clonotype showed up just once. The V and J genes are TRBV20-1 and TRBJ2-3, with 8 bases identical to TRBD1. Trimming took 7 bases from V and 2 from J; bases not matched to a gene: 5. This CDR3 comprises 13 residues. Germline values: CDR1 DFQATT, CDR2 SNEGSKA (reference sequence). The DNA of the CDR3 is TGCAGTGTTGGGCAGGGGGCCACAGATACGCAGTATTTT. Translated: CSVGQGATDTQYF.

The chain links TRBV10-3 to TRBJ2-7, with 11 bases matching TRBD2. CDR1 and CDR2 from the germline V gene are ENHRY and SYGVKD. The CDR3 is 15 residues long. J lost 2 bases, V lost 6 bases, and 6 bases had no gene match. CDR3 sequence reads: CAISLTSGGTYEQYF. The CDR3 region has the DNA TGTGCCATCAGCCTAACTAGCGGGGGAACCTACGAGCAGTACTTC.

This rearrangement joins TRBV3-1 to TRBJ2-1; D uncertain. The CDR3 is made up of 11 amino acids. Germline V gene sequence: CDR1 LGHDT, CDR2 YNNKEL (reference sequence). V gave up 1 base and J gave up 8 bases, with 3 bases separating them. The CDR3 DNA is TGTGCCAGCAGCCAAGGATATGAGCAGTTCTTC. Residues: CASSQGYEQFF.

The CDR3 is CASTDRDTFSGANVLTF. DNA of the CDR3: TGTGCCAGTACCGACCGGGACACCTTCTCTGGGGCCAACGTCCTGACTTTC. The J gene is TRBJ2-6, the V gene TRBV19, with a tentative D call TRBD1 (6 bases). Germline V lookup: CDR1 LNHDA, CDR2 SQIVND (reference sequence). CDR3 length: 17 amino acids. With 7 bases removed from V and 0 bases from J, the gap between germline ends came to 16 bases.

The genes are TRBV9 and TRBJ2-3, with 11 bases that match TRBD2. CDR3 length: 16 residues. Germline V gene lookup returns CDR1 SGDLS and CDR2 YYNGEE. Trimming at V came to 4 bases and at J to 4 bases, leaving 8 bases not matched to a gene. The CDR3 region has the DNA TGTGCCAGCAGCCCACCGACTAGCGGGATTGCAGATACGCAGTATTTT. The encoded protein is CASSPPTSGIADTQYF.

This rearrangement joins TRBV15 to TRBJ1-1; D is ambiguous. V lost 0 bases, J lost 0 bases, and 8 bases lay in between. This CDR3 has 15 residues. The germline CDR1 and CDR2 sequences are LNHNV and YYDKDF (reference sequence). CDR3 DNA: TGTGCCACCAGCAGAGACCGGGCCTTGAACACTGAAGCTTTCTTT. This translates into CATSRDRALNTEAFF.

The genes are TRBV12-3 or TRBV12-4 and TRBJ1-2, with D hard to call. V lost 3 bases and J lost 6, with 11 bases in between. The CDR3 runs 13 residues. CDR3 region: CASSFNSVDGYTF. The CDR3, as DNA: TGTGCCAGCAGTTTTAACAGCGTTGATGGCTACACCTTC.

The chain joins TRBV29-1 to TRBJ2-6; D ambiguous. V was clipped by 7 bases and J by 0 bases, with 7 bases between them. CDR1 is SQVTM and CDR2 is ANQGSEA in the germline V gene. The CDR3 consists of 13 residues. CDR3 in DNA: TGCAGCGCCGAAACCTCTGGGGCCAACGTCCTGACTTTC. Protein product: CSAETSGANVLTF.